This passage covers 29 T cell receptor beta chains from one sample sequenced in a study of memory B cells and T cells in multiple sclerosis. TCRdb's copy holds only in-frame clones and misses some; the assay was immunoSEQ multiplex PCR. Counted here are 30,000 or so clones, roughly 86% occurring once; the ten biggest clones make up less than 3.5%. CFSE-dim autoproliferating and CFSE-high non-proliferating T cells from unstimulated culture were sequenced separately. Pooled replicate wells came from about 50 million CFSE-labeled PBMCs cultured less than nine days without stimulus. For these receptors, no antigen is known. Specimen: PBMCs from blood kept in culture. These receptors all come from a human donor with multiple sclerosis.

The CDR3 spells CATSRGGTGQGRGYTF. The CDR3, as DNA: TGTGCCACCAGCAGAGGGGGAACGGGACAGGGACGGGGCTACACCTTC. The chain carries TRBV15 and TRBJ1-2; TRBD1 agrees at 9 bases. V gave up 1 base and J gave up 8 bases; unmatched junction bases: 11. This CDR3 spans 16 amino acids. Per germline, CDR1 LNHNV and CDR2 YYDKDF (reference sequence).

This chain links TRBV6-1 with TRBJ1-1; TRBD1 might be the D (5 bases). The germline V and J ends were trimmed by 5 bases and 3 bases, with 16 bases remaining between them. CDR1 and CDR2 (germline): MNHNS, SASEGT. The CDR3 contains 15 residues. The CDR3 region is CASSSPLARDTEAFF. The CDR3 DNA sequence: TGTGCCAGCAGTTCGCCACTCGCCAGGGACACTGAAGCTTTCTTT.

The rearrangement uses TRBV6-5 and TRBJ2-2, with D uncertain. CDR3 length: 13 residues. Germline V gene lookup returns CDR1 MNHEY and CDR2 SVGAGI. V lost 6 bases, J lost 5 bases, and 10 bases lay in between. Written as DNA, the CDR3 is TGTGCCAGCAGACTGAAGAGGACCGGGGAGCTGTTTTTT. Translation gives CASRLKRTGELFF.

This clone was seen more than once but under ten times. The chain uses TRBV28 and TRBJ1-3; D ambiguous. Germline-derived CDR1 and CDR2 are MDHEN and SYDVKM. The CDR3 is 16 amino acids. The V end was cut by 5 bases, the J end by 0 bases, with 14 bases between. This CDR3 reads CASSLYRVLSGNTIYF. The CDR3 DNA follows: TGTGCCAGCAGTCTATACAGAGTCCTCTCTGGAAACACCATATATTTT.

The CDR3 DNA is TGTGCCTGGAGCAGACAGGGGTCCGGGGAGCTGTTTTTT. This sequence encodes CAWSRQGSGELFF. J is TRBJ2-2 and V is TRBV30, with 8 bases lining up with TRBD1. This CDR3 is built from 13 residues. Trimming cost V 3 bases and J 6 bases; bases outside gene matches: 3. Germline V gives CDR1 GTSNPN, CDR2 SVGIG (reference sequence).

This chain uses TRBV19 with TRBJ2-6; TRBD2 might be the D (5 bases). Germline-derived CDR1 and CDR2 are LNHDA and SQIVND (reference sequence). V lost 7 bases and J lost 0, with 13 bases in between. This CDR3 has 16 residues. The CDR3: CASTPEGSSGANVLTF. CDR3 DNA sequence: TGTGCCAGTACCCCAGAGGGCTCCTCTGGGGCCAACGTCCTGACTTTC. The entire variable domain, with the rest obtained from reference TRBV19 and TRBJ2-6, is as follows: DGGITQSPKYLFRKEGQNVTLSCEQNLNHDAMYWYRQDPGQGLRLIYYSQIVNDFQKGDIAEGYSVSREKKESFPLTVTSAQKNPTAFYLCASTPEGSSGANVLTFGAGSRLTVL.

The chain combines TRBV15 with TRBJ1-2; maybe TRBD1 (5 bases). The length of the CDR3 is 12 residues. Germline CDR1 LNHNV, CDR2 YYDKDF (reference sequence). V lost 5 bases, J lost 3 bases, and 7 bases lay in between. The CDR3 sequence is CATSARDYGYTF. The CDR3 bases are TGTGCCACCAGCGCCAGGGACTATGGCTACACCTTC. Filled out from reference TRBV15 and TRBJ1-2, the complete variable domain reads DAMVIQNPRYQVTQFGKPVTLSCSQTLNHNVMYWYQQKSSQAPKLLFHYYDKDFNNEADTPDNFQSRRPNTSFCFLDIRSPGLGDTAMYLCATSARDYGYTFGSGTRLTVV.

V and J are TRBV7-3 and TRBJ1-1; D call uncertain. The CDR3 sequence is 13 residues long. Germline V CDR1 and CDR2: SGHTA, FQGTGA. V was cut by 2 bases and J by 5 bases, with 9 bases left in between. For the CDR3, the DNA is TGTGCCAGCAGCTTATTCGGATATACTGAAGCTTTCTTT. It translates to CASSLFGYTEAFF.

With regard to this clone: Distinct nucleotide sequences in the sample also encode this CDR3. V usage is TRBV11-3 and J usage is TRBJ2-5; D possibly corresponds to TRBD1 (5 bases). CDR3 size: 13 residues. Trimming removed 1 base at V and 2 bases at J, with 5 bases between. Germline assignment: CDR1 SGHNT and CDR2 YENEEA. For the CDR3, the DNA is TGTGCCAGCAGCTTAGGGACACAAGAGACCCAGTACTTC. Its translation: CASSLGTQETQYF.

This sequence joins TRBV7-6 and TRBJ2-2; D unclear. The CDR3 sequence is 12 residues long. CDR1 is SGHVS and CDR2 is FNYEAQ in the germline V gene. With 3 bases removed from V and 3 bases from J, the gap between germline ends came to 2 bases. In DNA, the CDR3 is TGTGCCAGCAGCTTCCACACCGGGGAGCTGTTTTTT. Amino acid sequence: CASSFHTGELFF.

This clone came up once. This chain uses TRBV28 with TRBJ1-1; no clear D. There are 11 residues in the CDR3. V was cut by 8 bases and J by 3 bases, with 7 bases left in between. Germline V gene data show CDR1 as MDHEN and CDR2 as SYDVKM. CDR3 coding DNA: TGTGCCAGCTGGGGAGACACTGAAGCTTTCTTT. It is translated as CASWGDTEAFF.

A single count supports this clone. This chain links TRBV15 with TRBJ2-3; D ambiguous. This CDR3 comprises 12 residues. Deletions cut 2 bases from V and 2 bases from J, with 2 bases between. From germline, CDR1 is LNHNV and CDR2 YYDKDF (reference sequence). For the CDR3, the DNA is TGTGCCACCAGCAGATCCACAGATACGCAGTATTTT. Protein product: CATSRSTDTQYF.

The chain employs TRBV29-1 and TRBJ2-5, with a weak D call TRBD1 (5 bases). CDR1 SQVTM and CDR2 ANQGSEA come from the germline V gene. The germline V and J ends were trimmed by 5 bases and 4 bases, with 20 bases remaining between them. The CDR3 runs 15 residues. The CDR3 bases are TGCAGCGTTAGCCTGACAGCGTCCGCTGGAGAGACCCAGTACTTC. This gives the protein CSVSLTASAGETQYF.

The V and J genes are TRBV6-6 and TRBJ1-5; a weak D match, TRBD1 (5 bases). Trimming left V 7 bases short and J 6 bases short, with 16 bases between. Per germline, CDR1 MNHNY and CDR2 SVGAGI (reference sequence). This CDR3 spans 14 amino acids. The CDR3 is CASNLPGLGQPQHF. The CDR3 DNA is TGTGCCAGCAACTTACCAGGGTTGGGTCAGCCCCAGCATTTT.

The chain combines TRBV19 with TRBJ2-7, with D maybe TRBD2 (5 bases). V lost 7 bases and J lost 0, with 13 bases in between. Germline values: CDR1 LNHDA, CDR2 SQIVND (reference sequence). The CDR3 covers 14 residues. The CDR3 region is CASKIEGSSYEQYF. Written as DNA, the CDR3 is TGTGCCAGTAAGATAGAGGGAAGCTCCTACGAGCAGTACTTC.

There are a few counts of this clone. J is TRBJ1-4 and V is TRBV7-9, with D unclear. This CDR3 is 13 amino acids long. Germline-derived CDR1 and CDR2 are SEHNR and FQNEAQ (reference sequence). Trimming removed 4 bases at V and 11 bases at J, with 14 bases between. The CDR3 sequence: CASSYSEEEKLFF. CDR3 DNA: TGTGCCAGCAGCTACTCTGAAGAGGAGAAACTGTTTTTT.

Concerning this clone itself: At one end, the junction sequence differs from germline, possibly due to a read error. The V call is TRBV7-8, the J call TRBJ1-1; tentatively, D is TRBD1 (5 bases). Germline-derived CDR1 and CDR2 are SGHVS and FQNEAQ. CDR3 length: 18 amino acids. CDR3 DNA sequence: TGTGCCAGCAGCTTACCCTGGGGGAGGGTTGTTGGGAACGCTGAAGCTTTCTTT. Amino acids: CASSLPWGRVVGNAEAFF.

This clone was counted only a few times. The CDR3 DNA reads TGTGCCAGCAGTCCAGTCCCCGGGACCACATACTACGAGCAGTACTTC. Translation: CASSPVPGTTYYEQYF. The rearrangement joins TRBV27 to TRBJ2-7, with D possibly being TRBD1 or TRBD2 (5 bases each). CDR1 is MNHEY, CDR2 SMNVEV, per germline (reference sequence). V lost 5 bases, J lost 3 bases, and 20 bases lay in between. The CDR3 extends over 16 amino acids.

The J gene is TRBJ2-1, the V gene TRBV9, with TRBD2 identical over 10 bases. Germline CDR1 and CDR2: SGDLS and YYNGEE. The CDR3 is 15 residues long. The trim removed 0 bases at V and 5 bases at J, leaving 2 bases unmatched. The CDR3 DNA reads TGTGCCAGCAGCGTAGGGACTAGCGGTCACAATGAGCAGTTCTTC. This translates into CASSVGTSGHNEQFF.

The rearrangement uses TRBV10-2 and TRBJ2-3; D is perhaps TRBD2 (6 bases). The germline gives CDR1 WSHSY, CDR2 SAAADI. The CDR3 length is 14 residues. The V end lost 5 bases, the J end lost 2 bases, and 11 bases lay between the germline ends. The DNA for the CDR3 is TGCGCCAGCAGTCTACTAGCCTACACAGATACGCAGTATTTT. As protein: CASSLLAYTDTQYF.

The J gene is TRBJ2-3, the V gene TRBV10-1; D gene ambiguous. Germline CDR1 and CDR2: WNHNN and SYGVQD (reference sequence). The CDR3 totals 13 residues. V dropped 8 bases and J dropped 2 bases, with 11 bases sitting between them. The DNA for the CDR3 is TGCGCCAGCGCCACGCCGGACACAGATACGCAGTATTTT. It yields the protein CASATPDTDTQYF.

The chain carries TRBV9 and TRBJ2-2; D perhaps matches TRBD1 (5 bases). The CDR3 is 16 amino acids. Deletions cut 0 bases from V and 4 bases from J, with 13 bases between. The V gene's germline CDR1 is SGDLS and CDR2 YYNGEE. CDR3 region: CASSVGKGHLTGELFF. As DNA, the CDR3 is TGTGCCAGCAGCGTAGGAAAAGGACACCTCACCGGGGAGCTGTTTTTT.

Here the CDR3 reads CAISGTPLTDTQYF. DNA for the CDR3: TGTGCCATCTCCGGGACTCCCCTCACAGATACGCAGTATTTT. The chain has TRBV10-3 and TRBJ2-3; tentative D call: TRBD2 (6 bases). The CDR3 spans 14 residues. V was trimmed by 8 bases and J by 2 bases, leaving 14 bases between them. The V gene's germline CDR1 is ENHRY and CDR2 SYGVKD.

The chain combines TRBV6-5 with TRBJ2-3; D perhaps matches TRBD2 (7 bases). The germline CDR1 and CDR2 sequences are MNHEY and SVGAGI. The germline V and J ends were trimmed by 4 bases and 6 bases, with 17 bases remaining between them. The CDR3 consists of 15 residues. DNA for the CDR3: TGTGCCAGCAGTTCTGGTGGGGGGGCGATTGATACGCAGTATTTT. Amino acids: CASSSGGGAIDTQYF.

The V gene is TRBV5-1, the J gene TRBJ2-3; 8 nucleotides align to TRBD1. V lost 0 bases, J lost 4 bases, and 4 bases stayed unmatched. Germline CDR1 reads SGHRS; CDR2 reads YFSETQ. The length of the CDR3 is 15 residues. This CDR3 reads CASSLGQGTADTQYF. The CDR3 bases are TGCGCCAGCAGCTTGGGACAGGGGACCGCAGATACGCAGTATTTT.

This sequence joins TRBV29-1 and TRBJ1-1; D is possibly TRBD1 (6 bases). The CDR3 contains 12 residues. Trimming took off 5 bases at V and 1 base at J, with 8 bases between the two ends. Germline CDR1 reads SQVTM; CDR2 reads ANQGSEA. The DNA for the CDR3 is TGCAGCGTTATACAGGGGAACACTGAAGCTTTCTTT. It specifies CSVIQGNTEAFF. The variable domain in full, with the rest retrieved from reference TRBV29-1 and TRBJ1-1, is SAVISQKPSRDICQRGTSLTIQCQVDSQVTMMFWYRQQPGQSLTLIATANQGSEATYESGFVIDKFPISRPNLTFSTLTVSNMSPEDSSIYLCSVIQGNTEAFFGQGTRLTVV.

V is TRBV9 and J is TRBJ2-5; no clear D gene. The CDR3 sequence is 14 residues long. Trimming cost V 2 bases and J 5 bases, with 13 bases left between them. The V gene's germline CDR1 is SGDLS and CDR2 YYNGEE. This CDR3 reads CASSVFPKGETQYF. In DNA, the CDR3 is TGTGCCAGCAGCGTTTTTCCCAAAGGGGAGACCCAGTACTTC.

The CDR3 DNA reads as TGCAGCGTTAGGTCAGCGGGGGGAAACACCGGGGAGCTGTTTTTT. Its protein is CSVRSAGGNTGELFF. The V and J genes are TRBV29-1 and TRBJ2-2; 9 bases map to TRBD2. Trimming cost V 5 bases and J 2 bases; bases outside gene matches: 6. Germline V lookup: CDR1 SQVTM, CDR2 ANQGSEA. The CDR3 consists of 15 residues.

The chain has TRBV15 and TRBJ2-6, with D perhaps being TRBD1 or TRBD2 (5 bases each). Trimming took off 2 bases at V and 0 bases at J, with 11 bases between the two ends. CDR1 LNHNV and CDR2 YYDKDF come from the germline V gene (reference sequence). The CDR3 runs 17 residues. The CDR3 nucleotides are TGTGCCACCAGCAGATCGGGACGGAACTCTGGGGCCAACGTCCTGACTTTC. The encoded protein is CATSRSGRNSGANVLTF.